These 2 T cell receptor beta chains came from one sample sequenced in a study of blood T cells in healthy people across ages. Primers used in a second PCR of about 7 to 12 cycles were a sample-barcoded 5' primer and a J-beta primer mix. TCRdb fed the 5' RACE reads into MiXCR, producing one record per CDR3 protein. The sample carries about 830,000 distinct CDR3 sequences, roughly 60% recorded once. Sequencing was done on a sample of blood. The receptors were gathered from a man aged 25 to 40 in good health.

V is TRBV10-3 and J is TRBJ1-6, with D unresolved. Trimming stripped 4 bases from V and 6 bases from J, with 4 bases between. This CDR3 is built from 12 residues. Per germline, CDR1 ENHRY and CDR2 SYGVKD. The CDR3 region has the DNA TGTGCCATCAGTGCCTTTAATTCACCCCTCCACTTT. This gives the protein CAISAFNSPLHF.

The rearrangement links TRBV29-1 to TRBJ1-1; a weak D match, TRBD1 (6 bases). V lost 7 bases and J lost 6, with 18 bases in between. This CDR3 comprises 13 residues. Germline V gives CDR1 SQVTM, CDR2 ANQGSEA. The CDR3 DNA sequence: TGCAGCGCTCTAGGGGGTGTCTCACCTGAAGCTTTCTTT. Translated: CSALGGVSPEAFF.